This TCR beta chain was sequenced during a study of shared clonotypes between healthy human individuals. V lost 6 bases and J 4 bases, leaving 10 bases between the germline ends. CDR3 size: 13 residues. CDR1 is MDHEN and CDR2 is SYDVKM in the germline V gene. Data came from immunoSEQ multiplex PCR; TCRdb stores just in-frame clones and leaves some out. The table includes 530,000 or so clones, about three quarters detected once. The clonotype comes from a woman aged 40 to 50 in good health. Some clones in this sample may be carry-over from other donors' samples. Sample: PBMCs. The chain employs TRBV28 and TRBJ2-1; either TRBD1 or TRBD2 may supply D (6 bases each). The CDR3 nucleotides read TGTGCCAGCAGCCGAGGGGGGTACAATGAGCAGTTCTTC. Its translation: CASSRGGYNEQFF.